This TCR beta chain was captured by sequencing in a study of neurological immune-mediated disorders. The unsorted libraries originated from 2 million PBMCs kept at -80 C. V was pared by 5 bases and J by 4 bases, with 11 bases between. The CDR3 spans 12 residues. The V gene's germline CDR1 is DFQATT and CDR2 SNEGSKA (reference sequence). The sample holds many counts of this clonotype. MiXCR, run by TCRdb on the 5' RACE reads, gives a single entry per CDR3 protein. The profile shows more than 45,000 distinct CDR3 sequences, 10% of them singletons. Sequenced sample: PBMCs. The chain combines TRBV20-1 with TRBJ1-1; D might be TRBD1 (5 bases). The clonotype comes from a woman aged 40 to 50 with HTLV-1-associated myelopathy (HAM/TSP). The CDR3 is CSASEQATEAFF. The CDR3 DNA sequence: TGCAGTGCTTCTGAACAGGCCACTGAAGCTTTCTTT.